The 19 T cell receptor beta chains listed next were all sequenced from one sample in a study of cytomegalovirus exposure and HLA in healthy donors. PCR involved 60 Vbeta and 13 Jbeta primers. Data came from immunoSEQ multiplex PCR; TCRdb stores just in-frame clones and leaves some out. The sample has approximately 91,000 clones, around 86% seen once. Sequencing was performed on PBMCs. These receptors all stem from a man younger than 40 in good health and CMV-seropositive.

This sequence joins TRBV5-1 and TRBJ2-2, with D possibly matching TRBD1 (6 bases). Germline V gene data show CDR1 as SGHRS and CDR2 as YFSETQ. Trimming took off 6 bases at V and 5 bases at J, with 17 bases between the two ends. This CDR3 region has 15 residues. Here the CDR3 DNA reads TGCGCCAGCAACCCCCCCGGGACACATACCGGGGAGCTGTTTTTT. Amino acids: CASNPPGTHTGELFF.

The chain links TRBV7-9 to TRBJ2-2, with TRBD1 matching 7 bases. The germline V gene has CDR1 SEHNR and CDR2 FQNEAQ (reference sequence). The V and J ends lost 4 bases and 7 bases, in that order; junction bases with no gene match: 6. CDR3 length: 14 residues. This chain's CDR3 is CASSSHGTDGELFF. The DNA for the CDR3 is TGTGCCAGCAGCTCCCACGGGACAGACGGGGAGCTGTTTTTT.

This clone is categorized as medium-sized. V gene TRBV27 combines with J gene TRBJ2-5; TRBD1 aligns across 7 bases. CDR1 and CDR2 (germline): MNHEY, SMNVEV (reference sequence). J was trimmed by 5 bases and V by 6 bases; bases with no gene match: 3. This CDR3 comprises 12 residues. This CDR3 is CASRRGRETQYF. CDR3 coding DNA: TGTGCCAGCAGGAGGGGGCGGGAGACCCAGTACTTC.

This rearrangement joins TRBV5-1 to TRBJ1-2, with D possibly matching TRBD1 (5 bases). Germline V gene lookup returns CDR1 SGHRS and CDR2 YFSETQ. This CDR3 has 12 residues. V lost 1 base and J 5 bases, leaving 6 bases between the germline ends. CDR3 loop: CASSLTGYGYTF. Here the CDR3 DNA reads TGCGCCAGCAGCTTGACAGGTTATGGCTACACCTTC. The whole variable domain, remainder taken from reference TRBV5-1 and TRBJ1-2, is KAGVTQTPRYLIKTRGQQVTLSCSPISGHRSVSWYQQTPGQGLQFLFEYFSETQRNKGNFPGRFSGRQFSNSRSEMNVSTLELGDSALYLCASSLTGYGYTFGSGTRLTVV.

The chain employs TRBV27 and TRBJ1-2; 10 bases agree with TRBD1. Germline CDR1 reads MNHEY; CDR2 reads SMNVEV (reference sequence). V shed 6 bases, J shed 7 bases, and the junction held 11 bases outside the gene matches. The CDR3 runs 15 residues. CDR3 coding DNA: TGTGCCAGCAGCCCCCGGGGACAGGGGTTCTCTGGCTACACCTTC. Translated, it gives CASSPRGQGFSGYTF.

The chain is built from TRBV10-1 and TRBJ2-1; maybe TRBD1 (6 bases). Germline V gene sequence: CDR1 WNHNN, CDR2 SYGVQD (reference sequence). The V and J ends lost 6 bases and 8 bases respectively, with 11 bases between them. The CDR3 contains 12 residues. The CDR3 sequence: CASSLAGDEQFF. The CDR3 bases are TGCGCCAGCAGCTTAGCAGGGGATGAGCAGTTCTTC.

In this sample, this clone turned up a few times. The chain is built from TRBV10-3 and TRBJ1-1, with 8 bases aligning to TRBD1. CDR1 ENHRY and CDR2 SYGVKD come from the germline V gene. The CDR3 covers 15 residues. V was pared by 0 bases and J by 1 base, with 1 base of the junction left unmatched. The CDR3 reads CAISESGQGNTEAFF. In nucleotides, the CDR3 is TGTGCCATCAGTGAGTCAGGACAGGGGAACACTGAAGCTTTCTTT.

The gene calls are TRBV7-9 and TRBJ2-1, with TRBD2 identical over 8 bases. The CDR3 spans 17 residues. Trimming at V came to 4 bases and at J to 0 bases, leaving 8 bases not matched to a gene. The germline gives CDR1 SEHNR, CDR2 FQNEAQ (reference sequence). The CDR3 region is CASSSLRLALSYNEQFF. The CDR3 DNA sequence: TGTGCCAGCAGCTCACTGAGACTAGCGCTCTCCTACAATGAGCAGTTCTTC. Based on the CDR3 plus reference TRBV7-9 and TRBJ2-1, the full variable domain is DTGVSQNPRHKITKRGQNVTFRCDPISEHNRLYWYRQTLGQGPEFLTYFQNEAQLEKSRLLSDRFSAERPKGSFSTLEIQRTEQGDSAMYLCASSSLRLALSYNEQFFGPGTRLTVL.

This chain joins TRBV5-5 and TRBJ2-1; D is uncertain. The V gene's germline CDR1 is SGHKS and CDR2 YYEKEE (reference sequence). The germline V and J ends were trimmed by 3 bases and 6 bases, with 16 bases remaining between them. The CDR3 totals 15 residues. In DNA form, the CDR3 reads TGTGCCAGCAGCTCCCTGGGCTGGCCTGGCAATGAGCAGTTCTTC. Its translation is CASSSLGWPGNEQFF. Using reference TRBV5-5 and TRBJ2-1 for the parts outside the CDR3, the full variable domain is DAGVTQSPTHLIKTRGQQVTLRCSPISGHKSVSWYQQVLGQGPQFIFQYYEKEERGRGNFPDRFSARQFPNYSSELNVNALLLGDSALYLCASSSLGWPGNEQFFGPGTRLTVL.

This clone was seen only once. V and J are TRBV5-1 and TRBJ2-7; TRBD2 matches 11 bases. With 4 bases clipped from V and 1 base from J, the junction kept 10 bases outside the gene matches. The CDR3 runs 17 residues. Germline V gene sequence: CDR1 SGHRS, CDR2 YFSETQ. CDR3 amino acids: CASSRLPGLADSYEQYF. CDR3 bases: TGCGCCAGCAGCAGGCTCCCGGGACTAGCGGATTCCTACGAGCAGTACTTC.

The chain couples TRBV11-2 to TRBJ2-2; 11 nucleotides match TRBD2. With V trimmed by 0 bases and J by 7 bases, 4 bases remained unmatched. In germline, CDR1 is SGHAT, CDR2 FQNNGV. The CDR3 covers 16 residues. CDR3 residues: CASSLDSLAGDGELFF. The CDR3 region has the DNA TGTGCCAGCAGCTTAGATTCACTAGCGGGAGACGGGGAGCTGTTTTTT.

The CDR3 loop reads CATSRDNGGNEQFF. DNA of the CDR3: TGTGCCACCAGCAGAGATAACGGTGGCAATGAGCAGTTCTTC. The chain links TRBV15 to TRBJ2-1; D not certain. Looked up from germline, CDR1 is LNHNV and CDR2 is YYDKDF (reference sequence). The V gene lost 0 bases and the J gene lost 6 bases, with 9 bases spanning the gap. This CDR3 region has 14 residues.

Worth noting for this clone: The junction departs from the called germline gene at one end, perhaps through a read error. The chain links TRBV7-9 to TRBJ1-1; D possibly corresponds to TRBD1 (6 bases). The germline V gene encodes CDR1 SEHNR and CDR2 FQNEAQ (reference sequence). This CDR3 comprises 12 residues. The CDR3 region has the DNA TGTTCCAGCAGCGCAACCCAGGGGGAAGCTTTCTTT. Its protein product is CSSSATQGEAFF.

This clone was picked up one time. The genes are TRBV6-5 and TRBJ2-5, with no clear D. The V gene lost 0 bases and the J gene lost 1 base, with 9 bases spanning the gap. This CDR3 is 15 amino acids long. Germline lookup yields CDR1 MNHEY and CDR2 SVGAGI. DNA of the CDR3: TGTGCCAGCAGTTACTCCCCAGGTTCCCAAGAGACCCAGTACTTC. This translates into CASSYSPGSQETQYF.

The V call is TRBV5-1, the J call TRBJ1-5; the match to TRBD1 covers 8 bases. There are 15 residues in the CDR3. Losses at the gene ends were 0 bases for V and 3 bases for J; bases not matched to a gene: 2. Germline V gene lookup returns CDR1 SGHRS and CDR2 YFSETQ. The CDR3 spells CASSLGTGHNQPQHF. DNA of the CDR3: TGCGCCAGCAGCTTGGGGACAGGGCACAATCAGCCCCAGCATTTT.

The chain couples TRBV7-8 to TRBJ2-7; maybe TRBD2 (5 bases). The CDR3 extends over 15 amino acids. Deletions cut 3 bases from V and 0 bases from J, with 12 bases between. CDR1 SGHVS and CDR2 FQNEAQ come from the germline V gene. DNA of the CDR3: TGTGCCAGCAGCTTTGAGGGCAGGAGCTCCTACGAGCAGTACTTC. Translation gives CASSFEGRSSYEQYF.

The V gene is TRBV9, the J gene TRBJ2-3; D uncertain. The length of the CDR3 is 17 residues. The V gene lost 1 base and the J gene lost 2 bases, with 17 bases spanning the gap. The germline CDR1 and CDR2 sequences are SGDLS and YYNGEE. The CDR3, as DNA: TGTGCCAGCAGCGTAATGGTTAGTTCGATGTACACAGATACGCAGTATTTT. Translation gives CASSVMVSSMYTDTQYF.

This CDR3 is CSALTGVGEQYF. In DNA form, the CDR3 reads TGCAGCGCACTGACAGGGGTGGGCGAGCAGTACTTC. The rearrangement joins TRBV29-1 to TRBJ2-5, with 8 bases identical to TRBD1. The last part of the DNA fits TRBJ2-7 better; the J call may be wrong. CDR1 is SQVTM and CDR2 is ANQGSEA in the germline V gene. The CDR3 contains 12 residues.

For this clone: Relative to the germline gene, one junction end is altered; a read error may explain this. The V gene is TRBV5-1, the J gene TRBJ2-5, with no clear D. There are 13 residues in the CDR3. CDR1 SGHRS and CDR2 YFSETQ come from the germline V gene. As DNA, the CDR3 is TGCGCCAGCAGCATTGGTTTAGCAGAGGCCCAGTACTTC. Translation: CASSIGLAEAQYF.